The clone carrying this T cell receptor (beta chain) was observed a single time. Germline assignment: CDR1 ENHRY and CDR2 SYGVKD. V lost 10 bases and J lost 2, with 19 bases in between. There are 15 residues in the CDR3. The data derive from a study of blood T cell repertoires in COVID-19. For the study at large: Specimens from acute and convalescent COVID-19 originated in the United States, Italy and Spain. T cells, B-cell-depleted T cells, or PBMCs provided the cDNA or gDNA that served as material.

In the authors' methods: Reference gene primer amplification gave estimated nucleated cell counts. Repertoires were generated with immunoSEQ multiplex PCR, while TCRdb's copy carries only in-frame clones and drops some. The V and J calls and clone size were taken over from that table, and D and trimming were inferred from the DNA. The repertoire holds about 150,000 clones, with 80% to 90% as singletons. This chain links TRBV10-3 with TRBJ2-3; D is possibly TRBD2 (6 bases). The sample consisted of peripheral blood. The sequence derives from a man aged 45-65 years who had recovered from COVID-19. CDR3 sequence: CATRVAGTYTDTQYF. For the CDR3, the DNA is TGTGCCACCCGTGTGGCGGGGACTTACACAGATACGCAGTATTTT.